This T cell receptor beta chain is drawn from a study of blood T cell repertoires in COVID-19. In the study overall: PBMCs, B-cell-depleted T cells, or T cells provided the cDNA or gDNA that made up the material.

TCRdb keeps only in-frame clones here, not all; method: immunoSEQ multiplex PCR. The repertoire holds some 64,000 clones, with roughly 80% as singletons. The sequence came from a man aged 55-75 years with acute or convalescent COVID-19. The source material was peripheral blood.

The DNA for the CDR3 is TGCGCCAGCAGCAGTACAGGAGCCAACACTGAAGCTTTCTTT. Translating it yields CASSSTGANTEAFF. J is TRBJ1-1 and V is TRBV5-1, with a tentative D call TRBD1 (5 bases). The V gene lost 4 bases and the J gene lost 2 bases, with 12 bases spanning the gap. Germline V CDR1 and CDR2: SGHRS, YFSETQ. The CDR3 extends over 14 amino acids.